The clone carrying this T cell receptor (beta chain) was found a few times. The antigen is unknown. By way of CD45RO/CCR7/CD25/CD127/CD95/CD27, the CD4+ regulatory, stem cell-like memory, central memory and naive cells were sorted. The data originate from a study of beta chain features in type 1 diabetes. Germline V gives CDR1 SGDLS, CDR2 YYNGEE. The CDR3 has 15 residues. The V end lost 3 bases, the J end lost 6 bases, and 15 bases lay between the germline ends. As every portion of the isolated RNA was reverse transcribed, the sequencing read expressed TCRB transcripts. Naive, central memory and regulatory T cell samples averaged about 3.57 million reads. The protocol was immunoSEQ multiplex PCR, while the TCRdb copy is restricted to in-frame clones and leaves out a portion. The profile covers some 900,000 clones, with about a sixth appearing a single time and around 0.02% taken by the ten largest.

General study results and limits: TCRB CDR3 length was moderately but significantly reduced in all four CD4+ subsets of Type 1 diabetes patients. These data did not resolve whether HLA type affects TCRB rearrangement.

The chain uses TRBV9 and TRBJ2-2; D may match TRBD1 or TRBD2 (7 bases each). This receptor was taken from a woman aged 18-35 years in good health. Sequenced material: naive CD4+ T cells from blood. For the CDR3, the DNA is TGTGCCAGCAGCGACGCAGGGGGGGCCGCCGGGGAGCTGTTTTTT. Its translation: CASSDAGGAAGELFF.